These 23 T cell receptor beta chains were sequenced from one sample in a study of molecular identifiers for immune sequencing clone quantification. TCRdb redid the calling of the PCR reads with MiXCR, one entry per CDR3 protein. The sample lists about 40,000 distinct CDR3 sequences, 15% to 20% occurring once. Material: naive CD8+ T cells from blood, with Jurkat cell RNA spiked in. Subset given: FACS-sorted CD8+CD4-CCR7+CD45RA+ naive T cells. The receptors come from a human donor in good health. Some libraries in this study had Jurkat cell RNA spiked in.

The chain carries TRBV10-3 and TRBJ2-3; D unresolved. The CDR3 is 15 residues long. Trimming removed 2 bases from V and 4 bases from J, with 13 bases in between. The germline gives CDR1 ENHRY, CDR2 SYGVKD. The DNA for the CDR3 is TGTGCCATCAGTGAGACTATCGGGCCCGCAGATACGCAGTATTTT. Protein product: CAISETIGPADTQYF.

This clonotype was recorded many times. This chain connects TRBV29-1 to TRBJ2-1, with TRBD2 matching over 7 bases. The CDR3 covers 13 residues. The germline V gene encodes CDR1 SQVTM and CDR2 ANQGSEA. Trimming removed 3 bases from V and 3 bases from J; junction bases left unmatched: 2. CDR3 coding DNA: TGCAGCGTTGAGGGCGGGAGCTACAATGAGCAGTTCTTC. Its protein is CSVEGGSYNEQFF.

This clonotype came up many times. The J gene is TRBJ2-5, the V gene TRBV25-1; unclear D gene. The CDR3 runs 11 residues. V shed 1 base and J shed 7 bases, with 4 bases lying between them. The germline CDR1 and CDR2 sequences are MGHDK and SYGVNS. The CDR3 DNA sequence: TGTGCCAGCAGTGAATTAGTGACCCAGTACTTC. Protein product: CASSELVTQYF.

Only a few counts were recorded for this clonotype. V and J are TRBV12-3 or TRBV12-4 and TRBJ2-3, with 11 bases lining up with TRBD2. Germline trimming cut 7 bases from V and 0 bases from J; bases unmatched to any gene: 3. The CDR3 has 15 amino acids. CDR3 bases: TGTGCCAGCACCGGACTAGCGGGTAGCACAGATACGCAGTATTTT. Its protein is CASTGLAGSTDTQYF.

V usage is TRBV7-9 and J usage is TRBJ2-7; D may be TRBD1 (5 bases). V dropped 5 bases and J dropped 0 bases, with 20 bases sitting between them. Germline-derived CDR1 and CDR2 are SEHNR and FQNEAQ (reference sequence). The CDR3 is 17 residues long. In DNA, the CDR3 is TGTGCCAGCAGCCTCATATACCTTACAGGAGCCTCCTACGAGCAGTACTTC. The encoded protein is CASSLIYLTGASYEQYF.

This clonotype was seen a few times. A much larger clone lies one base from this, so it may be a read error. The chain links TRBV28 to TRBJ2-7; D is ambiguous. CDR1 is MDHEN and CDR2 is SYDVKM in the germline V gene. V gave up 3 bases and J gave up 3 bases, with 6 bases separating them. This CDR3 contains 12 residues. The CDR3 protein is CASSFGSYEQYF. The CDR3 coding sequence is TGTGCCAGCAGTTTCGGCAGCTACGAGCAGTACTTC.

With respect to this clonotype: This may arise from a read error, as a much more abundant clone is one base away. The chain links TRBV12-3 or TRBV12-4 to TRBJ2-7; 7 nucleotides align to TRBD1. The CDR3 totals 14 residues. J lost 5 bases, V lost 4 bases, and 8 bases had no gene match. The chain's CDR3 is CASSSPTGRDEQYF. The DNA for the CDR3 is TGTGCCAGCAGTTCCCCGACAGGGCGGGACGAGCAGTACTTC.

In this sample, this clonotype turned up many times. The chain is built from TRBV15 and TRBJ2-5; 8 bases match TRBD2. Germline V gene sequence: CDR1 LNHNV, CDR2 YYDKDF (reference sequence). This CDR3 is built from 19 residues. Trimming removed 0 bases from V and 3 bases from J; junction bases left unmatched: 15. The CDR3 is CATSREGLVWELAEETQYF. The DNA of the CDR3 is TGTGCCACCAGCAGAGAAGGACTGGTGTGGGAACTAGCGGAAGAGACCCAGTACTTC.

This clonotype was counted many times. The V call is TRBV27, the J call TRBJ2-7; D unclear. The germline gives CDR1 MNHEY, CDR2 SMNVEV (reference sequence). The CDR3 is 11 residues long. V lost 4 bases, J lost 6 bases, and 7 bases lay in between. The CDR3 DNA reads TGTGCCAGCAGTTCGGCGGTCGAGCAGTACTTC. Protein: CASSSAVEQYF.

This clonotype was observed at least ten times. The rearrangement links TRBV24-1 to TRBJ2-3, with TRBD2 matching 8 bases. Germline trimming cut 6 bases from V and 0 bases from J; bases unmatched to any gene: 4. The CDR3 sequence is 15 residues long. Germline-derived CDR1 and CDR2 are KGHDR and SFDVKD. CDR3 amino acids: CATSQTSASTDTQYF. CDR3 DNA sequence: TGTGCCACCAGTCAGACTAGCGCCAGCACAGATACGCAGTATTTT.

This clonotype was detected a few times. This chain links TRBV4-2 with TRBJ2-5, with D maybe TRBD2 (5 bases). Germline CDR1 is LGHNA and CDR2 is YNFKEQ. V shed 0 bases and J shed 1 base, with 12 bases lying between them. This CDR3 is 16 amino acids long. The CDR3 DNA follows: TGTGCCAGCAGCCAAGAGTCATTCGGGGTCCAAGAGACCCAGTACTTC. This gives the protein CASSQESFGVQETQYF.

This clonotype was counted at least ten times. J is TRBJ2-1 and V is TRBV6-6; TRBD1 is a possible D gene (6 bases). Trimming left V 2 bases short and J 3 bases short, with 8 bases between. CDR1 is MNHNY, CDR2 SVGAGI, per germline (reference sequence). This CDR3 has 14 amino acids. Here the CDR3 reads CASSYPDSYNEQFF. The CDR3 nucleotides read TGTGCCAGCAGTTACCCGGACAGCTACAATGAGCAGTTCTTC.

Turning to this clonotype: A much larger clone differs from this one at a single base, so this may be a read error. This CDR3 is CASSLSEPVNEQFF. CDR3 DNA: TGTGCCAGCAGTTTGTCCGAACCAGTCAATGAGCAGTTCTTC. The chain uses TRBV12-3 or TRBV12-4 and TRBJ2-1; D gene uncertain. Trimming removed 3 bases from V and 6 bases from J, with 12 bases in between. The CDR3 totals 14 residues.

The CDR3 is CASSPGTPHSGANVLTF. The CDR3 DNA follows: TGTGCCAGCAGCCCCGGGACACCTCACTCTGGGGCCAACGTCCTGACTTTC. This sequence joins TRBV7-9 and TRBJ2-6; D perhaps matches TRBD1 (6 bases). The ends were cut back, 5 bases at V and 0 bases at J, with 14 bases in the middle. The CDR3 runs to 17 residues. In germline, CDR1 is SEHNR, CDR2 FQNEAQ (reference sequence).

This clonotype was counted only a few times. This chain connects TRBV2 to TRBJ2-7; maybe TRBD1 (6 bases). Germline V CDR1 and CDR2: SNHLY, FYNNEI. The CDR3 sequence is 12 residues long. CDR3 bases: TGTGCAGGACAGTCGGACCCCTACGAGCAGTACTTC. The encoded protein is CAGQSDPYEQYF.

This clonotype was counted at least ten times. As DNA, the CDR3 is TGTGCCAGCTCACAGGGGGAAGACGAGCAGTACTTC. It encodes CASSQGEDEQYF. The V gene is TRBV18, the J gene TRBJ2-7, with TRBD1 as a possible D gene (6 bases). Trimming stripped 4 bases from V and 5 bases from J, with 9 bases between. The length of the CDR3 is 12 residues. Per germline, CDR1 KGHSH and CDR2 LQKENI. The full variable domain, with the rest looked up from reference TRBV18 and TRBJ2-7, is NAGVMQNPRHLVRRRGQEARLRCSPMKGHSHVYWYRQLPEEGLKFMVYLQKENIIDESGMPKERFSAEFPKEGPSILRIQQVVRGDSAAYFCASSQGEDEQYFGPGTRLTVT.

This clonotype was found a few times. This clone may be a read error of a much larger clone one base away. The CDR3 protein is CASSFRAKSQPQHF. CDR3 nucleotide sequence: TGTGCCAGCAGCTTCCGGGCAAAAAGTCAGCCCCAGCATTTT. The chain combines TRBV7-2 with TRBJ1-5; no firm D call. Trimming removed 3 bases from V and 6 bases from J, with 12 bases in between. The CDR3 runs 14 residues. CDR1 and CDR2 (germline): SGHTA, FQGNSA.

J is TRBJ2-1 and V is TRBV9; TRBD1 or TRBD2 may be the D gene (6 bases each). This CDR3 is built from 14 residues. Per germline, CDR1 SGDLS and CDR2 YYNGEE. Between the trimmed V and J ends, which lost 3 bases and 6 bases, there was a span of 13 bases. The CDR3: CASSEDGGGNEQFF. The CDR3 DNA sequence: TGTGCCAGCAGCGAGGACGGAGGGGGCAATGAGCAGTTCTTC.

About this clonotype: A much larger clonotype is one base distant, so this may be a read error. V is TRBV6-5 and J is TRBJ2-7, with a weak D call TRBD2 (6 bases). Germline-derived CDR1 and CDR2 are MNHEY and SVGAGI. The CDR3 spans 14 residues. The DNA for the CDR3 is TGTGCCAGCAGTTACTCCTACGGGTTTCGGGAGCAGTGCTTC. It translates to CASSYSYGFREQCF.

This clonotype was picked up many times. The chain recombines TRBV6-5 with TRBJ2-7; 7 bases are shared with TRBD2. This CDR3 has 15 residues. V lost 0 bases to trimming and J lost 1 base; unmatched junction nucleotides: 3. Per the germline V gene, CDR1 is MNHEY and CDR2 is SVGAGI. CDR3 DNA: TGTGCCAGCAGTTACTCCAGGGAGGGGTCCTACGAGCAGTACTTC. This gives the protein CASSYSREGSYEQYF.

This chain joins TRBV4-3 and TRBJ2-4, with D possibly matching TRBD2 (7 bases). CDR1 is LGHNA, CDR2 YSLEER, per germline. Trimming removed 3 bases from V and 8 bases from J, with 17 bases in between. The CDR3 runs to 15 residues. The CDR3 nucleotides read TGCGCCAGCAGCCAGGGGGGGGGGCGAAGCCACATTCAGTACTTC. Amino acids: CASSQGGGRSHIQYF.

The rearrangement joins TRBV12-3 or TRBV12-4 to TRBJ2-1; maybe TRBD2 (6 bases). V lost 5 bases, J lost 5 bases, and 19 bases lay in between. CDR3 length: 16 amino acids. The chain's CDR3 is CASSPPPSGVDNEQFF. CDR3 coding DNA: TGTGCCAGCAGTCCACCCCCCTCGGGAGTGGACAATGAGCAGTTCTTC.

In its sample, this clonotype was seen many times. The rearrangement joins TRBV11-2 to TRBJ2-7; no clear D. The CDR3 runs 15 residues. Trimming removed 1 base at V and 2 bases at J, with 12 bases between. Germline V gives CDR1 SGHAT, CDR2 FQNNGV. The CDR3 DNA sequence: TGTGCCAGCAGCTTAGGGGCCAGCAACACCTACGAGCAGTACTTC. This gives the protein CASSLGASNTYEQYF.